Reported below is one T cell receptor (beta chain). This receptor's antigen is unknown. No much larger clonotype is one base removed from it; base qualities were not supplied. Library generation was performed with emulsion pairing. A second nested PCR with blocking oligos suppressed unpaired genes, then a third nested PCR added Illumina adaptors and barcodes. Each emulsion RT-PCR master mix held about 4,500-250,000 T cells and included C-region, Stepout and V-region primers. The Micellula Emulsion and Purification Kit was used to generate emulsions, and Qiagen OneStep RT-PCR reagents were used for RT-PCR. Pooled libraries were sequenced with paired-end 2 x 250 reads on an Illumina MiSeq. Under the source paper's analysis protocol: Read pairs were joined in Galaxy and clipped at the engineered overlap into separate alpha and beta files; unclipped reads were discarded. To assign alpha-beta pairs, the researchers used CompleteTCR, a MiTCR-based pipeline that relies on an R script to link chains sharing read cluster identifiers. TCR sequences that were observed only once, about 1-3.4% of the total, were removed as potential sequencing errors. The public sequencing data were trimmed at Q25 with fastp and processed into clonotypes with MiXCR by TCRdb, which kept only in-frame beta chains. Every distinct CDR3 protein forms one entry, paired with its most common genes and DNA. TCRdb assigned the V and J calls; the authors' analysis was not used. A total of around 500 distinct CDR3 sequences appear in this sample, over 25% of them only once. 65% of the sample rests with the top ten.

Between the V and J ends, shortened by 5 bases and 1 base respectively, the junction contains 17 bases. Measured from the cysteine to the phenylalanine, the CDR3 is 16 residues long. Only the CDR3 part of the read is kept: 48 bases, read in frame from the first base. This specimen comes from a study of T cell repertoires in breast cancer (dated by TCRdb to the mid-2010s). Background on the whole study: Tumors, lymph nodes and peripheral blood lymphocytes from breast cancer patients were profiled in the study, along with peripheral blood from healthy control donors. Most of the roughly 21 patient tumors analyzed for shared TCRs were ER+/PR+. After being minced and digested with Liberase and DNase, tumors and tumor-involved lymph nodes were passed through 70-um and 40-um filters. On average, sequencing produced about 550,000 sequences per sample, which came to roughly 9.3 reads per input cell. Given the low mutational burden of breast cancer and the rarity of common mutations in breast cancer, it was reasoned that TCRs shared between breast cancer patients would target shared antigens. Tumor-free lymph nodes were processed without enzymatic digestion, and blood samples were separated by Ficoll. Nine healthy donors, of an age range similar to that of the patients, were included as controls.

The study used an expanded emulsion RT-PCR method with primers for all TCR V genes to analyze paired alpha-beta TCRs of CD8+ T cells. CD8+ T cells were isolated with a CD8 positive selection kit and were then incubated overnight in about 10 IU/mL IL-2 prior to emulsion RT-PCR. General conclusions and limits of the study: Shared TCRs were encoded by various nucleotide sequences, which suggests selection and expansion based on antigen. Sentinel lymph nodes involved by tumor shared about fourfold more TCRs with matched tumor repertoires than tumor-free nodes did (approximately 8% versus 2%). Emulsion RT-PCR was considered qualitative rather than quantitative, because transcript abundance and primer differences skewed the recovery of clones. Discarding singleton TCRs and sampling only part of each tumor may have missed genuine antitumor clones. TRBV7 predominated among the shared TCRs, which could possibly reflect tumor recognition or a mispriming bias from eight TRBV7 primers. Fewer than 20 TCR pairs were shared across seven or more patient tumors and were rarely found in control blood, which suggested possible tumor specificity.

The rearrangement joined TRBV12-3 or TRBV12-4 to TRBJ1-1, with the D gene call left open. This receptor was obtained from a pool of human donors with breast cancer or a healthy control (not recorded which). The sample comprised CD8+ T cells. The bases are TGTGCCAGCAGTGAATCCGGGCCTCCGGCGAACACTGAAGCTTTCTTT. The encoded protein is CASSESGPPANTEAFF.